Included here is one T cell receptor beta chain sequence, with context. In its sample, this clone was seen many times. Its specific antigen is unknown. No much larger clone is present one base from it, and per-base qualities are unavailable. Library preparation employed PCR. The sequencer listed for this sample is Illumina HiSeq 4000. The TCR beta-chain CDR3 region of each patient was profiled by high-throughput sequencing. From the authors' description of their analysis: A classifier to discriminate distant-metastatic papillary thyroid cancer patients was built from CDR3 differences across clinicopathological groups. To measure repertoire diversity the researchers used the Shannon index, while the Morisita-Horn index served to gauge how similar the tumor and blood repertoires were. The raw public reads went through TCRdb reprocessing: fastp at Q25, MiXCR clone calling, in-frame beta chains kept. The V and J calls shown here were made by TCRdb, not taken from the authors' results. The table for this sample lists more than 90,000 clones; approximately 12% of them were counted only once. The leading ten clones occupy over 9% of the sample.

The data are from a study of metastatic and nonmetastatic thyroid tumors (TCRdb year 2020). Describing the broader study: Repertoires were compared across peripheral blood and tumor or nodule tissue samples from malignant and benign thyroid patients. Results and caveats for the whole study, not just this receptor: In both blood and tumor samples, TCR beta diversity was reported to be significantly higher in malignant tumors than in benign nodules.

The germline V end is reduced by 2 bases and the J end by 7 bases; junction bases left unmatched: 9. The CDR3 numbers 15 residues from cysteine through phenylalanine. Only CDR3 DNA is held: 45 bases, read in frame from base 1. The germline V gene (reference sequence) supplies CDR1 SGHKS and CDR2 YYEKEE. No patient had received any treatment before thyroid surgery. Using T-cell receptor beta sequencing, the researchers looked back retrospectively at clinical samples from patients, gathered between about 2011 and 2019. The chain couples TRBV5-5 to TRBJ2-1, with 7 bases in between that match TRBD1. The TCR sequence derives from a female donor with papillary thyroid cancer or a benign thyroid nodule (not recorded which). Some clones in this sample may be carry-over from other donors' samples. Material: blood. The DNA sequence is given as TGTGCCAGCAGCTTTTATGACAGGGAAGTAAATGAGCAGTTCTTC. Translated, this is CASSFYDREVNEQFF.